These 22 T cell receptor beta chains share one sample of origin, sequenced in a study of identical twins. MiXCR, run by TCRdb on the 5' RACE reads, gives a single entry per CDR3 protein. The sample records 310,000 or so distinct CDR3 sequences, roughly 8.6% being singletons. The same specimen was also included in a second study, on yellow fever vaccine responses in identical twins.

Sequencing was performed on memory (CD45RO+) T cells sorted from blood. Source of these receptors: a woman younger than 30 in good health.

This clonotype was detected ten times or more. CDR3 loop: CSARRDRANTGELFF. CDR3 coding DNA: TGCAGTGCTAGACGGGACAGGGCGAACACCGGGGAGCTGTTTTTT. The rearrangement joins TRBV20-1 to TRBJ2-2, with 9 nucleotides matching TRBD1. In germline, CDR1 is DFQATT, CDR2 SNEGSKA (reference sequence). The V and J ends lost 2 bases and 0 bases, in that order; junction bases with no gene match: 1. The CDR3 extends over 15 amino acids.

This clonotype was found a few times. In DNA form, the CDR3 reads TGTGCCAGCAGCTTCCGGGAGCTTAATGAAAAACTGTTTTTT. Protein: CASSFRELNEKLFF. J is TRBJ1-4 and V is TRBV7-9, with D unresolved. The V and J ends lost 3 bases and 4 bases respectively, with 9 bases between them. The CDR3 consists of 14 residues. Germline CDR1 SEHNR, CDR2 FQNEAQ (reference sequence).

This chain links TRBV7-8 with TRBJ2-7; D might be TRBD1 (6 bases). Trimming shortened V by 5 bases and J by 4 bases, and 12 bases separated the two germline ends. CDR1 is SGHVS and CDR2 is FQNEAQ in the germline V gene. The CDR3 loop spans 13 amino acids. CDR3 region: CASSVSRGYEQYV. Written as DNA, the CDR3 is TGTGCCAGCAGCGTTTCCAGGGGATACGAGCAGTACGTC.

CDR3 DNA: TGTGCCAGCAGCTTGGGTGGGGGTACGAACACTGAAGCTTTCTTT. This sequence encodes CASSLGGGTNTEAFF. The chain uses TRBV5-4 and TRBJ1-1; weak D call: TRBD1 (5 bases). V was trimmed by 0 bases and J by 1 base, leaving 10 bases between them. This CDR3 comprises 15 residues. Germline V CDR1 and CDR2: SGHNT, YYREEE (reference sequence).

The chain carries TRBV15 and TRBJ1-5, with a weak D call TRBD1 (5 bases). This CDR3 contains 13 residues. V dropped 6 bases and J dropped 10 bases, with 16 bases sitting between them. Germline-derived CDR1 and CDR2 are LNHNV and YYDKDF (reference sequence). Written as DNA, the CDR3 is TGTGCCACCAGACAGGCCCGGGATCTACCCCAGCATTTT. Translating it yields CATRQARDLPQHF.

This clonotype was seen repeatedly, ten times or more. The rearrangement joins TRBV24-1 to TRBJ2-4; TRBD1 matches 8 bases. The J segment lost 7 bases and the V segment lost 0 bases, leaving 4 bases of the junction unmatched. CDR1 KGHDR and CDR2 SFDVKD come from the germline V gene. This CDR3 is built from 15 residues. The CDR3 is CATSDLRDRFNIQYF. DNA for the CDR3: TGTGCCACCAGTGATTTGAGGGACAGGTTTAACATTCAGTACTTC.

This clonotype came up a few times. This sequence joins TRBV18 and TRBJ2-2; 7 nucleotides align to TRBD1. The trim removed 1 base at V and 1 base at J, leaving 3 bases unmatched. The CDR3 has 16 residues. Per germline, CDR1 KGHSH and CDR2 LQKENI. The CDR3 nucleotides are TGTGCCAGCTCACCACAGGGGGCCCAGAACACCGGGGAGCTGTTTTTT. It encodes CASSPQGAQNTGELFF.

This clonotype was counted at least ten times. This sequence joins TRBV7-3 and TRBJ2-7; D is uncertain. The CDR3 consists of 13 residues. Germline V gives CDR1 SGHTA, CDR2 FQGTGA. The ends were cut back, 1 base at V and 6 bases at J, with 10 bases in the middle. The CDR3 DNA is TGTGCCAGCAGCTTAAATGGGGTCGGCGAGCAGTACTTC. Translated: CASSLNGVGEQYF.

This clonotype turned up a few times. Because the CDR3 is missing its conserved closing phenylalanine or tryptophan, this is likely a read error. This chain uses TRBV12-3 or TRBV12-4 with TRBJ1-1; D uncertain. The CDR3 totals 11 residues. V was clipped by 3 bases and J by 9 bases, with 8 bases between them. This chain's CDR3 is CASSFAGKAFL. CDR3 DNA sequence: TGTGCCAGCAGTTTTGCCGGGAAAGCTTTCCTT.

This clonotype was counted many times. The chain uses TRBV12-3 or TRBV12-4 and TRBJ2-1; 13 positions match TRBD2. CDR3 length equals 14 residues. V gave up 6 bases and J gave up 7 bases; unmatched junction bases: 3. The CDR3 coding sequence is TGTGCCAGCAGGGGACTAGCGGGGAGGAATGAGCAGTTCTTC. This sequence encodes CASRGLAGRNEQFF.

Ten or more counts support this clonotype. The V call is TRBV5-1, the J call TRBJ2-7; 13 bases agree with TRBD2. Germline CDR1 SGHRS, CDR2 YFSETQ. Trimming cost V 3 bases and J 7 bases; bases outside gene matches: 4. CDR3 length: 14 amino acids. CDR3 DNA: TGCGCCAGCAGCTCCGGGACTAGCGGGACAGAGCAGTACTTC. As protein: CASSSGTSGTEQYF.

In its sample, this clonotype was seen many times. The chain is built from TRBV4-2 and TRBJ1-1; unclear D gene. The CDR3 extends over 17 amino acids. V lost 0 bases and J lost 1, with 15 bases in between. Germline values: CDR1 LGHNA, CDR2 YNFKEQ. The chain's CDR3 is CASSQDIRMGKNTEAFF. The CDR3 DNA sequence: TGTGCCAGCAGCCAAGATATACGGATGGGAAAGAACACTGAAGCTTTCTTT.

V usage is TRBV6-1 and J usage is TRBJ2-1; D may be TRBD1 (5 bases). Trimming removed 7 bases from V and 8 bases from J, with 18 bases in between. The CDR3 covers 14 residues. From germline, CDR1 is MNHNS and CDR2 SASEGT. CDR3 sequence reads: CASKKQDRRDEQFF. The CDR3, as DNA: TGTGCCAGCAAAAAACAGGATCGTAGGGATGAGCAGTTCTTC.

This clonotype was counted many times. This chain uses TRBV10-3 with TRBJ2-1; D might be TRBD1 (6 bases). The germline gives CDR1 ENHRY, CDR2 SYGVKD. This CDR3 region has 14 residues. With 2 bases removed from V and 7 bases from J, the gap between germline ends came to 12 bases. Here the CDR3 reads CAISEQGSGNEQFF. The CDR3 DNA reads TGTGCCATCAGTGAGCAGGGGTCCGGGAATGAGCAGTTCTTC.

The V call is TRBV4-2, the J call TRBJ2-3, with a possible D match to TRBD2 (6 bases). The CDR3 covers 18 residues. V lost 3 bases and J lost 2, with 21 bases in between. The V gene's germline CDR1 is LGHNA and CDR2 YNFKEQ. CDR3 nucleotides: TGTGCCAGCAGCCAGGAGGAAGCGGGTGAAGGAGTCACAGATACGCAGTATTTT. Protein product: CASSQEEAGEGVTDTQYF.

V and J are TRBV4-1 and TRBJ2-6; 8 bases align to TRBD1. This CDR3 is built from 17 residues. Germline V gene lookup returns CDR1 MGHRA and CDR2 YSYEKL. The ends lost 0 bases at V and 2 bases at J; junction bases unmatched: 3. The CDR3 protein is CASSQDRTGPGANVLTF. In DNA, the CDR3 is TGCGCCAGCAGCCAAGACCGGACAGGGCCTGGGGCCAACGTCCTGACTTTC.

The chain uses TRBV28 and TRBJ2-1, with TRBD2 matching over 7 bases. With V trimmed by 6 bases and J by 12 bases, 11 bases remained unmatched. Germline lookup yields CDR1 MDHEN and CDR2 SYDVKM. CDR3 size: 13 residues. The CDR3 nucleotides read TGTGCCAGCAGCCCCCCTCGACTAGCCGGGCAGTTCTTC. Translated, it gives CASSPPRLAGQFF.

This clonotype was detected many times. The chain links TRBV3-1 to TRBJ2-7; 9 bases fit TRBD2. This CDR3 region has 15 residues. Germline V gives CDR1 LGHDT, CDR2 YNNKEL (reference sequence). Germline trimming cut 1 base from V and 6 bases from J; bases unmatched to any gene: 7. The CDR3 protein is CASSQAALAGTEQYF. The DNA for the CDR3 is TGTGCCAGCAGCCAAGCCGCCCTAGCGGGAACCGAGCAGTACTTC.

At least ten counts were recorded for this clonotype. V and J are TRBV25-1 and TRBJ2-3, with D tentatively TRBD2 (6 bases). V gave up 4 bases and J gave up 4 bases, with 27 bases separating them. Germline V gene sequence: CDR1 MGHDK, CDR2 SYGVNS. The CDR3 contains 19 residues. The CDR3 here is CASSVRSEWRGLGADTQYF. Here the CDR3 DNA reads TGTGCCAGCAGTGTAAGATCGGAATGGCGGGGACTGGGGGCAGATACGCAGTATTTT.

This clonotype has just a few counts. The chain joins TRBV4-1 to TRBJ2-4; 14 nucleotides match TRBD2. Germline V gene data show CDR1 as MGHRA and CDR2 as YSYEKL. The CDR3 is 18 amino acids. V shed 4 bases and J 0 bases; nucleotides not matched to a gene: 5. CDR3 DNA: TGCGCCAGCAGCCTTGGACTAGCGGGGGGAGAAGCCAAAAACATTCAGTACTTC. This translates into CASSLGLAGGEAKNIQYF.

Ten or more counts support this clonotype. The chain couples TRBV20-1 to TRBJ2-1; 9 positions agree with TRBD1. With V trimmed by 6 bases and J by 9 bases, 15 bases remained unmatched. CDR1 is DFQATT, CDR2 SNEGSKA, per germline (reference sequence). There are 15 residues in the CDR3. The CDR3 loop reads CSAKGQGGLVIEQFF. CDR3 sequence (DNA): TGCAGTGCAAAGGGACAGGGAGGATTGGTGATTGAGCAGTTCTTC.

This clonotype has at least ten counts. This chain links TRBV7-9 with TRBJ2-6, with D possibly being TRBD1 (6 bases). The CDR3 spans 15 residues. CDR1 and CDR2 from the germline V gene are SEHNR and FQNEAQ (reference sequence). V lost 5 bases to trimming and J lost 2 bases, with 10 bases between them. The CDR3 region is CASSTRQAGANVLTF. As DNA, the CDR3 is TGTGCCAGCAGCACCCGACAGGCTGGGGCCAACGTCCTGACTTTC.